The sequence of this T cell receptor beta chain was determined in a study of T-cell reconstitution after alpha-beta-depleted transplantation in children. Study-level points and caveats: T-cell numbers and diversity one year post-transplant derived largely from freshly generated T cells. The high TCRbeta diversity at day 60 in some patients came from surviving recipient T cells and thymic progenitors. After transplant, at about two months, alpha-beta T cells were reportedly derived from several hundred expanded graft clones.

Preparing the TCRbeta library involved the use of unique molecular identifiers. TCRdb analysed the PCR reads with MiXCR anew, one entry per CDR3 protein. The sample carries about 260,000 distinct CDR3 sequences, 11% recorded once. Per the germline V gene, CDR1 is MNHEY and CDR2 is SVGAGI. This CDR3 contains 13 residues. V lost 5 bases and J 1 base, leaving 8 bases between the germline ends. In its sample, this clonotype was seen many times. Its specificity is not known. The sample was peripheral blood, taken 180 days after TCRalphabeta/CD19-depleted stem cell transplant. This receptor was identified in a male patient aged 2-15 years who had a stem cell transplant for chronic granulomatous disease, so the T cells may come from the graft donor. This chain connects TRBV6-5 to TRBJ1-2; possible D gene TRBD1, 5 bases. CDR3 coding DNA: TGTGCCAGCAGTCGGGACGATAACTATGGCTACACCTTC. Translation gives CASSRDDNYGYTF.